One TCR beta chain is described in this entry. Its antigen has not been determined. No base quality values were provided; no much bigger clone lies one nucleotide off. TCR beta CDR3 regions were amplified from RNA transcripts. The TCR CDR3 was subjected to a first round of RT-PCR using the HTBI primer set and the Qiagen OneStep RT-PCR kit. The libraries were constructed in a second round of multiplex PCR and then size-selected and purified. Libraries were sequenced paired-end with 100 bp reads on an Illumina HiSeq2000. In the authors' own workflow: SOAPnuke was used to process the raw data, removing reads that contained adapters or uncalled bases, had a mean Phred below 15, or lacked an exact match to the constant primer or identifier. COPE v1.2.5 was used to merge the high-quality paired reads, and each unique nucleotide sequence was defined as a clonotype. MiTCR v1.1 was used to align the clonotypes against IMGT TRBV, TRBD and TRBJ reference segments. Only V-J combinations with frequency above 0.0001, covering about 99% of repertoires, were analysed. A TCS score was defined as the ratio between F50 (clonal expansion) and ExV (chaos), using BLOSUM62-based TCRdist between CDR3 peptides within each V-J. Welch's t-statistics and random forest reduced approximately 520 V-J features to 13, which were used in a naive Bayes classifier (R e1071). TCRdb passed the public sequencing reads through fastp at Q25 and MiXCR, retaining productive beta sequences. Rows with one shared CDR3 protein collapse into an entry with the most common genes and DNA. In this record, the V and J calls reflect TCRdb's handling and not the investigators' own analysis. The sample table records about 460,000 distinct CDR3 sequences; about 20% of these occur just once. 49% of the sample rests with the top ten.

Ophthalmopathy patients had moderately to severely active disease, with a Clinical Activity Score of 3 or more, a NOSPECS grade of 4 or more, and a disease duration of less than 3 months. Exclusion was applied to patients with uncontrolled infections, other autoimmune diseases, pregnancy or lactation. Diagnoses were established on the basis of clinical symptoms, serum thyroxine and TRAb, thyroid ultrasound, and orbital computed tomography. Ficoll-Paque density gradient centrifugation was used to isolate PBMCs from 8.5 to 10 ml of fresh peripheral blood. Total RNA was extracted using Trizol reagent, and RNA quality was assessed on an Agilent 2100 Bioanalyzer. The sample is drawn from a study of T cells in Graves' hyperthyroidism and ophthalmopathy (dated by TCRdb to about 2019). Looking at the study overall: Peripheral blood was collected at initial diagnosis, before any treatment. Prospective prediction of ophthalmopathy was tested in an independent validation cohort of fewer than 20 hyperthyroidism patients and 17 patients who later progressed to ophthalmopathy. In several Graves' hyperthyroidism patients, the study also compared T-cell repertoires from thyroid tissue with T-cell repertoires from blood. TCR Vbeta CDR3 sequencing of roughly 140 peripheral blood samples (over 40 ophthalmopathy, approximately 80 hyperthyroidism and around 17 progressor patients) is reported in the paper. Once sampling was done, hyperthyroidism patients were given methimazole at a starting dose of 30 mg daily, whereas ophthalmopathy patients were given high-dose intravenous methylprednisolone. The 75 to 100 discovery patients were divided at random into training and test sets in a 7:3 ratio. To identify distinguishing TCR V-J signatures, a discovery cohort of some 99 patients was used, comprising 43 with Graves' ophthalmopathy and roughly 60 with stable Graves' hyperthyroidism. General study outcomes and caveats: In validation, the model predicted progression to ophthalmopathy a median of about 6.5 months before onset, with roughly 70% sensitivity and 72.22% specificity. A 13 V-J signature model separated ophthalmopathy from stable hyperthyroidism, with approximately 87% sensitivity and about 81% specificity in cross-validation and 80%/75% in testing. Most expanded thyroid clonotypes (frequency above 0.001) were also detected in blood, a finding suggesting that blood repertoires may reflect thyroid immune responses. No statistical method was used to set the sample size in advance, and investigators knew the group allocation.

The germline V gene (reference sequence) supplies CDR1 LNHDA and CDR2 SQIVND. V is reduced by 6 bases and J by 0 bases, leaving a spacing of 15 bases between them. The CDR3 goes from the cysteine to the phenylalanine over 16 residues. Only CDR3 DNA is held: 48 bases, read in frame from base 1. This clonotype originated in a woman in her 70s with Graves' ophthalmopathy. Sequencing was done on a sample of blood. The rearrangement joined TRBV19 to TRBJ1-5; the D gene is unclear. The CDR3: CASSRSGGNSNQPQHF. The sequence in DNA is TGTGCCAGTAGCCGCTCTGGCGGTAATAGCAATCAGCCCCAGCATTTT.